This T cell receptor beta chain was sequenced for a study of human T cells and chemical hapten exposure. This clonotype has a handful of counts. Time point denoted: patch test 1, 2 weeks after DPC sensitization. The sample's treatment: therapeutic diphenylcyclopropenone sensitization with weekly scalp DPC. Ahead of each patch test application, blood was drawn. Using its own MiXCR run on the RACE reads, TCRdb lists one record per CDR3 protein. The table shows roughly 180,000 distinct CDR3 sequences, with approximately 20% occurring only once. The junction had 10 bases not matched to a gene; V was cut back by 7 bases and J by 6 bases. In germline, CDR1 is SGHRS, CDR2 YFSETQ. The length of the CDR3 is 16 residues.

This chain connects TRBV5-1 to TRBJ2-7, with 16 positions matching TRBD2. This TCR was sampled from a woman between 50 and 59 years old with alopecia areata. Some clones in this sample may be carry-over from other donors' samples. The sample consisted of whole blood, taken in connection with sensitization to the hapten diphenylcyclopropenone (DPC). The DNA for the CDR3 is TGCGCCAGCCAACCGGGACTAGCGGGGGGGCGACCCGAGCAGTACTTC. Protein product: CASQPGLAGGRPEQYF.